This T cell receptor (beta chain) comes out of a study of blood T cells in healthy people across ages. Together with a sample-barcoded 5' primer, a J-beta primer mix was included in a second PCR lasting roughly 6 to 12 cycles. Each CDR3 protein is one row after TCRdb ran MiXCR on the 5' RACE reads. The data hold roughly 1,500,000 distinct CDR3 sequences, with about 31% observed a single time. CDR1 and CDR2 (germline): SGHTA, FQGNSA. V was trimmed by 5 bases and J by 3 bases, leaving 13 bases between them. The CDR3 consists of 15 residues. Material for sequencing was blood. The source of this sequence is a woman aged 30 to 39 in good health. V is TRBV7-2 and J is TRBJ2-2, with D hard to call. The CDR3 sequence: CASSPLGFDTGELFF. The CDR3 DNA follows: TGTGCCAGCAGCCCCCTAGGTTTCGACACCGGGGAGCTGTTTTTT.